A selection of T cell receptor beta chains follows, all from one sample in a study of Ad26.COV2.S vaccination and SARS-CoV-2 variants. Generated by immunoSEQ multiplex PCR, the TCRdb table keeps only in-frame clones and is missing some. This table holds around 400,000 clones, 80% to 95% found once. The starting material was peripheral blood, obtained in a trial of Ad26.COV2.S vaccine versus placebo. The source is a person aged 18-60 years who received the Ad26.COV2.S COVID-19 vaccine or a placebo. The CDR3 runs from the conserved cysteine through the conserved F or W. D genes are given only for firm matches. Not all rows give a size; the values are once, few, many and, for expanded clones, a class.

d_call	v_call	j_call	clone_size	cdr3_nt	cdr3_aa
-	TRBV15	TRBJ2-1	-	TGTGCCACCAGCAGGGAACTCAGCTCCTACAATGAGCAGTTCTTC	CATSRELSSYNEQFF
-	TRBV2	TRBJ1-4	-	TGTGCCAGCAGTGAAGGACCCCCCGGGATTAGTAAGGTGTTTTTT	CASSEGPPGISKVFF
-	TRBV2	TRBJ2-5	-	TGTGCCAGCAGTGAAGGGGTTTTGGAGACCCAGTACTTC	CASSEGVLETQYF
TRBD1	TRBV19	TRBJ2-5	-	TGTGCCAGTGGGGGACAGGCAATGGGGGAGACCCAGTACTTC	CASGGQAMGETQYF
-	TRBV27	TRBJ1-2	-	TGTGCCAGCAGCCCGGGACACAAGAACTATGGCTACACCTTC	CASSPGHKNYGYTF
-	TRBV9	TRBJ2-7	-	TGTGCCAGCAGCCCAGGAGGGGGAGGGAGGAACGAGCAGTACTTC	CASSPGGGGRNEQYF
-	TRBV11-2	TRBJ2-5	-	TGTGCCAGCAGCTTCGGGGATCTGTCGACCCAGTACTTC	CASSFGDLSTQYF
-	TRBV11-2	TRBJ1-3	-	TGTGCCAGCAGCTTAGACCCGGGAGGAAACACCATATATTTT	CASSLDPGGNTIYF
-	TRBV29-1	TRBJ1-4	-	TGCAGCGGTTCCGTTGGGGGCAATGAAAAACTGTTTTTT	CSGSVGGNEKLFF
TRBD2	TRBV6-6	TRBJ2-3	-	TGTGCCAGCAGGACCGGGACTATCGTTGATACGCAGTATTTT	CASRTGTIVDTQYF
-	TRBV4-2	TRBJ2-3	-	TGTGCCAGCAGCCTAAGGCTTAGCACAGATACGCAGTATTTT	CASSLRLSTDTQYF
TRBD1	TRBV14	TRBJ1-1	-	TGTGCCAGCAGCCAGCTAGACAGGGGCCCTGAAGCTTTCTTT	CASSQLDRGPEAFF
-	TRBV9	TRBJ2-2	-	TGTGCCAGCAGCGCATTTGGGGGAAGGAGCGCCGGGGAGCTGTTTTTT	CASSAFGGRSAGELFF
-	TRBV6-5	TRBJ2-1	-	TGTGCCAGCAGTCGCGATTACAATGAGCAGTTCTTC	CASSRDYNEQFF
TRBD1	TRBV30	TRBJ1-2	once	TGTGCCTGGAGGGTCCGGACAGGGGGCTTTTCGGACTATGGCTACACCTTC	CAWRVRTGGFSDYGYTF
-	TRBV7-9	TRBJ2-7	few	TGTGCCAGCAGCCCCGGGGTGTGGTATCCCCCCTACGAGCAGTACTTC	CASSPGVWYPPYEQYF
-	TRBV12-3/TRBV12-4	TRBJ2-1	-	TGTGCCAGCAGTTTAAGCCCCCTCCATGAGCAGTTCTTC	CASSLSPLHEQFF
-	TRBV19	TRBJ1-1	few	TGTGCCAGTACCGCAGTCCTTGGGGGCACTGAAGCTTTCTTT	CASTAVLGGTEAFF
TRBD1	TRBV6-5	TRBJ2-7	-	TGTGCCAGCAGTACAGGGGTCGAGCAGTACTTC	CASSTGVEQYF
TRBD1	TRBV18	TRBJ1-4	-	TGTGCCAGCTCACTGGACAGGGGGCCTGAAAAACTGTTTTTT	CASSLDRGPEKLFF
-	TRBV30	TRBJ1-4	-	TGTGCCTGGAGTGTACCCACGACTCCTAATGAAAAACTGTTTTTT	CAWSVPTTPNEKLFF
-	TRBV28	TRBJ2-2	-	TGTGCCAGCAGTCAAATTGAGGATGCCGGGGAGCTGTTTTTT	CASSQIEDAGELFF
-	TRBV19	TRBJ2-1	-	TGTGCCAGTAGTATAGGTCCCCCCGGGACCGAAGAGGATGAGCAGTTCTTC	CASSIGPPGTEEDEQFF
TRBD1	TRBV19	TRBJ2-3	-	TGTGCCAGTAGTGTCATGACAGGGCGGAAAGATACGCAGTATTTT	CASSVMTGRKDTQYF
TRBD1	TRBV7-9	TRBJ2-5	once	TGTGCCAGCAGCTTTTCCAGGGGGCTGGAGACCCAGTACTTC	CASSFSRGLETQYF
TRBD1	TRBV28	TRBJ1-3	-	TGTGCCAGCAGGACAGGGAGAAACACCATATATTTT	CASRTGRNTIYF
TRBD2	TRBV5-4	TRBJ2-5	-	TGTGCCAGCAGCTTAGGAGGGGCGGGAGCGAAGACCCAGTACTTC	CASSLGGAGAKTQYF
TRBD2	TRBV9	TRBJ2-2	-	TGTGCCAGCAGCGTAGAATTGGGACTAGCGGGAGGGGTGAACACCGGGGAGCTGTTTTTT	CASSVELGLAGGVNTGELFF
TRBD2	TRBV4-1	TRBJ2-7	once	TGCGCCAGCAGCCAGCGGACTAGCGGGATAGGGGAGCAGTACTTC	CASSQRTSGIGEQYF
-	TRBV7-8	TRBJ2-5	-	TGTGCCAGCAGCGAGGACCGGTACCAAGAGACCCAGTACTTC	CASSEDRYQETQYF
TRBD1	TRBV24-1	TRBJ1-5	few	TGTGCCACCAGTGATTCGAGACAGGGGGGCATTGGGCCCCAGCATTTT	CATSDSRQGGIGPQHF
TRBD1	TRBV7-8	TRBJ1-5	-	TGTGCCAGCAGGACTGACAGGGGAGCTTCGCCCCAGCATTTT	CASRTDRGASPQHF
TRBD1	TRBV28	TRBJ2-7	-	TGTGCCAGCAGTTTTCCGACAGGGCTCCCTTACGAGCAGTACTTC	CASSFPTGLPYEQYF
TRBD2	TRBV24-1	TRBJ2-1	once	TGTGCCACCAGTGACCCGCGGGAGGGCCGCTACAATGAGCAGTTCTTC	CATSDPREGRYNEQFF